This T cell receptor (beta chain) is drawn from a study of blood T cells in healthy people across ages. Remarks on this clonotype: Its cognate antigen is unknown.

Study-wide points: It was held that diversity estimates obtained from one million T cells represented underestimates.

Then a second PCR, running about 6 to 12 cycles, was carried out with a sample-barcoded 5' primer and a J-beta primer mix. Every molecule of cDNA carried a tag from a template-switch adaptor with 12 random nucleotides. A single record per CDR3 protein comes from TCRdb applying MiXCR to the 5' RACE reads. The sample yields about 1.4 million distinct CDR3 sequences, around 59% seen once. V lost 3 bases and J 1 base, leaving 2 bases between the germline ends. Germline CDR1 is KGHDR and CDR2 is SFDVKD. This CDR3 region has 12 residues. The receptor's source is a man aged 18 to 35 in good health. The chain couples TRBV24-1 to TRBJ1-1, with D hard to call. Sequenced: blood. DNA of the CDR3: TGTGCCACCAGTGATGGGAACACTGAAGCTTTCTTT. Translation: CATSDGNTEAFF.